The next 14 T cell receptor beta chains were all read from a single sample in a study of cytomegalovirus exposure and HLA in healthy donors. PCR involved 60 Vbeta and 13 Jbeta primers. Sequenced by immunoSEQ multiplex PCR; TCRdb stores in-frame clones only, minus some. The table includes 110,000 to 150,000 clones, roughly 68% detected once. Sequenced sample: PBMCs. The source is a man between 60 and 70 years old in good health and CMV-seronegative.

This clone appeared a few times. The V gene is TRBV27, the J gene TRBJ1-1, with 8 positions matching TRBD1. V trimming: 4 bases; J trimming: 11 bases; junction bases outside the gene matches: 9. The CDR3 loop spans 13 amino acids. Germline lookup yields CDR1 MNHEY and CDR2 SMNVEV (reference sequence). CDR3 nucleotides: TGTGCCAGCAGTTACGGGACAGGCGTTAAGGCTTTCTTT. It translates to CASSYGTGVKAFF.

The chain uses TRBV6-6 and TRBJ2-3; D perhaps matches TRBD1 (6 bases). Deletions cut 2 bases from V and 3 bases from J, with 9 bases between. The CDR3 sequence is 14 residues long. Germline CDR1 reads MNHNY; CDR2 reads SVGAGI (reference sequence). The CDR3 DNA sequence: TGTGCCAGCAGTTACAACAGGGCAACAGATACGCAGTATTTT. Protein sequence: CASSYNRATDTQYF.

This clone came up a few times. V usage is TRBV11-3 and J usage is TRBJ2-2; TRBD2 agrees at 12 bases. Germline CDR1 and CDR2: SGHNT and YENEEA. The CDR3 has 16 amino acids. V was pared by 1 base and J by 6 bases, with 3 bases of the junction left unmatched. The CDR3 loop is CASSLALAGGAGELFF. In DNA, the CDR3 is TGTGCCAGCAGCTTAGCCCTAGCGGGAGGGGCCGGGGAGCTGTTTTTT.

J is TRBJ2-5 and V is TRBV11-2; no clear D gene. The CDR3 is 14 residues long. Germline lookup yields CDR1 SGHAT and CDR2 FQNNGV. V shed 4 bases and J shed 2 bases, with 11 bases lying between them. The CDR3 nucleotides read TGTGCCAGCAGCTCTTCTTCCCGGCAAGAGACCCAGTACTTC. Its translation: CASSSSSRQETQYF.

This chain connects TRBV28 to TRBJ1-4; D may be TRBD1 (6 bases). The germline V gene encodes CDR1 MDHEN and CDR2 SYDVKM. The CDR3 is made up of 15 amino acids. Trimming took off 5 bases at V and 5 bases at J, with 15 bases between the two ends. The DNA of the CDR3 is TGTGCCAGCAGTATTACCGGACAGAGAAATGAAAAACTGTTTTTT. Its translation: CASSITGQRNEKLFF.

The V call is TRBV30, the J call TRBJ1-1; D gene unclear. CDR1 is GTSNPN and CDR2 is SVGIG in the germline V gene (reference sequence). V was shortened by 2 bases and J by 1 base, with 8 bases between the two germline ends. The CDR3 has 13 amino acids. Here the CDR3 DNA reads TGTGCCTGGAGTAAAGCCTCGAACACTGAAGCTTTCTTT. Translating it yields CAWSKASNTEAFF.

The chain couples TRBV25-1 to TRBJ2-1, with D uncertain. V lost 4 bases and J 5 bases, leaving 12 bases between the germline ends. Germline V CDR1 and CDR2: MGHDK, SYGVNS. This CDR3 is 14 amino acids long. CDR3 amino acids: CASSVSDSHNEQFF. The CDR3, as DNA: TGTGCCAGCAGTGTGTCCGATAGTCACAATGAGCAGTTCTTC.

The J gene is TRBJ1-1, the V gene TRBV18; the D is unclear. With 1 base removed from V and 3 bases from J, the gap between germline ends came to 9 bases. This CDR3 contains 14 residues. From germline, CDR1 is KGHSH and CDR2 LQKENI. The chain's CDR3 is CASSPRGEDTEAFF. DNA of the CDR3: TGTGCCAGCTCACCACGTGGAGAAGACACTGAAGCTTTCTTT. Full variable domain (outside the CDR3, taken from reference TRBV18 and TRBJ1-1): NAGVMQNPRHLVRRRGQEARLRCSPMKGHSHVYWYRQLPEEGLKFMVYLQKENIIDESGMPKERFSAEFPKEGPSILRIQQVVRGDSAAYFCASSPRGEDTEAFFGQGTRLTVV.

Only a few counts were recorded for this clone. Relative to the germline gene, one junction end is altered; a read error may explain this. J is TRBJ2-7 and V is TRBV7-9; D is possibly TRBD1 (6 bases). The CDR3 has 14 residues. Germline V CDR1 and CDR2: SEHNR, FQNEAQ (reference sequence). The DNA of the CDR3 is TGTTCCAGCAGCTCCCTCCAGGGGAGCCACGAGCAGTACTTC. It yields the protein CSSSSLQGSHEQYF.

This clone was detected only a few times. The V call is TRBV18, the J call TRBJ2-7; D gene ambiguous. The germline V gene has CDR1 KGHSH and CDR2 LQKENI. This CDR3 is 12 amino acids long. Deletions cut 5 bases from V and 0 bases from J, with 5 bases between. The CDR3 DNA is TGTGCCAGCTCATCCAGCTCCTACGAGCAGTACTTC. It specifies CASSSSSYEQYF.

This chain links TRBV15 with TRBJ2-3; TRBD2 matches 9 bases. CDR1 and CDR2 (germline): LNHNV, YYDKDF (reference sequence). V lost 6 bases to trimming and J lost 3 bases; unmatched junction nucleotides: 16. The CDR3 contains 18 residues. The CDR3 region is CATRQTDRREGRTDTQYF. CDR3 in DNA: TGTGCCACCAGACAAACGGATCGGCGGGAGGGCCGGACAGATACGCAGTATTTT.

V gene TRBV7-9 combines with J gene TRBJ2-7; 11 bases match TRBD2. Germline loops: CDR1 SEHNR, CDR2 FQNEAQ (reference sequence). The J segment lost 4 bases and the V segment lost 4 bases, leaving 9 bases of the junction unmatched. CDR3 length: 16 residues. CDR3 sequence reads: CASSSLLAGGGYEQYF. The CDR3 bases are TGTGCCAGCAGCTCCCTTCTAGCGGGAGGAGGATACGAGCAGTACTTC.

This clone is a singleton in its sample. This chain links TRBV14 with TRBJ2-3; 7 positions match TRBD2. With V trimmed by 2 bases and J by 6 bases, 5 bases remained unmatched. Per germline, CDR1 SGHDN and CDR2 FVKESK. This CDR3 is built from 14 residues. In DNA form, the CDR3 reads TGTGCCAGCAGCCAAAGATTTAGCGGGGATACGCAGTATTTT. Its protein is CASSQRFSGDTQYF.

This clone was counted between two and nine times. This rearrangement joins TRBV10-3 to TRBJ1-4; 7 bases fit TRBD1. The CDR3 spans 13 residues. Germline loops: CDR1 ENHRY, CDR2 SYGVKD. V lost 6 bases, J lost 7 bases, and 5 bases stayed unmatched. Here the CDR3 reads CAIRGDSSEKLFF. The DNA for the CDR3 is TGTGCCATCAGGGGGGACAGTAGTGAAAAACTGTTTTTT.